This TCR beta chain was found in a study of blood T cells in healthy people across ages. Study-wide background: In model experiments, template switching was able to capture about one barcoded beta molecule for every two T cells that were present.

The authors ran a second PCR of about 6 to 11 cycles using a sample-barcoded 5' primer and a J-beta primer mix. A template-switch adaptor that had 12 random nucleotides put a tag on each cDNA molecule. MiXCR, run by TCRdb on the 5' RACE reads, gives a single entry per CDR3 protein. Counted here are about 760,000 distinct CDR3 sequences, around three fifths occurring once; the ten biggest clones make up about a quarter. This CDR3 spans 14 amino acids. V lost 10 bases and J 3 bases, leaving 16 bases between the germline ends. Germline CDR1 KGHDR, CDR2 SFDVKD. The source of this sequence is a man aged 40-50 years in good health. Sequenced: blood. This chain uses TRBV24-1 with TRBJ2-3; tentative D call: TRBD2 (6 bases). The CDR3 here is CATRGNSQTDTQYF. The DNA for the CDR3 is TGTGCCACTCGCGGGAACAGTCAGACAGATACGCAGTATTTT.